Here is one T cell receptor beta chain with its context. Its antigen remains unidentified. No much larger clone is present one base from it, and per-base qualities are unavailable. From cysteine to phenylalanine, the CDR3 is 13 amino acids long. This entry keeps only the CDR3 DNA: 39 bases, framed from base 1. The germline V gene provides CDR1 SGHTA and CDR2 FQGNSA. Trimming takes 5 bases from V and 1 base from J, and the germline ends sit 8 bases apart. The library relied on the immunoSEQ multiplex PCR assay. The table comes from immuneACCESS by way of TCRdb, which keeps in-frame sequences with V and J called. Part of the clones is missing from these tables; in studies checked, under half for an unresolved V gene and the rest for unknown reasons. This sample is represented by 60,000 to 70,000 clones; approximately 84% of them were singletons. About 3% of the sample is in the top ten clones. This specimen belongs to a study of control samples from healthy donors and cancer patients (dated by TCRdb to about 2020).

The sample taken for sequencing was PBMCs. This sequence uses TRBV7-2 and TRBJ1-1; no confident D gene assignment can be made. The sequence was collected from a woman aged 45-59 years with lung cancer. The CDR3 region: CASSALQNTEAFF. The sequenced DNA is TGTGCCAGCAGCGCCCTCCAGAACACTGAAGCTTTCTTT.